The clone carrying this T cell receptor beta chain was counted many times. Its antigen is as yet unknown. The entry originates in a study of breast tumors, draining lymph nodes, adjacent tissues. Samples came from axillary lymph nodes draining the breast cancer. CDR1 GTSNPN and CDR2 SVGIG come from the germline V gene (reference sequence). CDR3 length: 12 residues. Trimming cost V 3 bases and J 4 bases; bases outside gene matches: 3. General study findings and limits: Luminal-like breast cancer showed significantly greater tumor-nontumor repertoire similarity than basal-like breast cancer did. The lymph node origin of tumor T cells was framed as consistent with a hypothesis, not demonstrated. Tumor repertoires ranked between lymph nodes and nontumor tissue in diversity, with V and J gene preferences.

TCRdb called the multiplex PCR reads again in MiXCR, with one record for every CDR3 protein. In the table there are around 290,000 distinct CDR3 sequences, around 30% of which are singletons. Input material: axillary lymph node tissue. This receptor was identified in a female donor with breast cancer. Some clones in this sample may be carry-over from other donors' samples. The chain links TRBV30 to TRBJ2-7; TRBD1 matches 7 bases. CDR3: CAWRGQSYEQYF. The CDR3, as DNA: TGTGCCTGGAGGGGACAGTCGTACGAGCAGTACTTC. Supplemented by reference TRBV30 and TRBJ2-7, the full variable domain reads SQTIHQWPATLVQPVGSPLSLECTVEGTSNPNLYWYRQAAGRGLQLLFYSVGIGQISSEVPQNLSASRPQDRQFILSSKKLLLSDSGFYLCAWRGQSYEQYFGPGTRLTVT.